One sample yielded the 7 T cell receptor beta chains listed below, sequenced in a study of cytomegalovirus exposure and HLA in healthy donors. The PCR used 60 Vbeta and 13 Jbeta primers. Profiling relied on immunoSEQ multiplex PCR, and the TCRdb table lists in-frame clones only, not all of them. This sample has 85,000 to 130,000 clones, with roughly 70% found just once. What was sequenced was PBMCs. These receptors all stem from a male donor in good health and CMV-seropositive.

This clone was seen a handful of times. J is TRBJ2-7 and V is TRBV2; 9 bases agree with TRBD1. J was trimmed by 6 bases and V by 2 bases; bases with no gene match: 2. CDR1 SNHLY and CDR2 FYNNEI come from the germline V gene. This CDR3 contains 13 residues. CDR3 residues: CASSEQGQGEQYF. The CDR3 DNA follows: TGTGCCAGCAGTGAACAGGGACAGGGCGAGCAGTACTTC.

In DNA form, the CDR3 reads TGCGCCAGCAGCCAAGATAGAGCGGGGGCCTACGAGCAGTACTTC. Encoded protein: CASSQDRAGAYEQYF. This chain joins TRBV4-3 and TRBJ2-7, with 8 bases that match TRBD2. The CDR3 length is 15 residues. Per the germline V gene, CDR1 is LGHNA and CDR2 is YSLEER. The V and J ends lost 0 bases and 2 bases, in that order; junction bases with no gene match: 3.

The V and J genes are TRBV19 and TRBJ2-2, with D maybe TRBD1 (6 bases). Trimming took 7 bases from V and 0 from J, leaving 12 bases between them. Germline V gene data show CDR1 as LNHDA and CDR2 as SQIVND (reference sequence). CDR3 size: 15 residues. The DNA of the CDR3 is TGTGCCAGTATCACGACAGGATCGAACACCGGGGAGCTGTTTTTT. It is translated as CASITTGSNTGELFF.

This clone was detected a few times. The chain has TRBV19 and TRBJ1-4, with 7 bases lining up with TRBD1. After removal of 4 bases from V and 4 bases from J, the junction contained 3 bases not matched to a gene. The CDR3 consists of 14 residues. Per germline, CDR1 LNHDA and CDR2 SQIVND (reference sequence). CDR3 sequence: CASSTGQNNEKLFF. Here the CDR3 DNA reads TGTGCCAGTAGTACGGGACAGAATAATGAAAAACTGTTTTTT.

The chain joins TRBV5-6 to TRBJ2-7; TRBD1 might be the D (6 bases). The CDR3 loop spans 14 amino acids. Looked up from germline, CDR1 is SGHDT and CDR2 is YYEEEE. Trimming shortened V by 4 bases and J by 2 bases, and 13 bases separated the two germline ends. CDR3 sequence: CASSVGPGAYEQYF. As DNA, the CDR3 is TGTGCCAGCAGCGTGGGCCCAGGGGCCTACGAGCAGTACTTC.

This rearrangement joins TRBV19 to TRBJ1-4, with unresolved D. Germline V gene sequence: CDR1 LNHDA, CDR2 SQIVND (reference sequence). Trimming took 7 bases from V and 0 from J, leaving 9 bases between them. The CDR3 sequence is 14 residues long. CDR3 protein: CASKTNPTNEKLFF. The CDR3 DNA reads TGTGCCAGTAAGACAAACCCAACTAATGAAAAACTGTTTTTT.

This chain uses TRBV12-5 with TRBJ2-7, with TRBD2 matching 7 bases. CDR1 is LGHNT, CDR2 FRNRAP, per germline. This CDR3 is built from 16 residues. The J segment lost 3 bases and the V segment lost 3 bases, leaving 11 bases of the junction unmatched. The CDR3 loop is CASGFKVGSGVYEQYF. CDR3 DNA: TGTGCTAGTGGTTTTAAAGTGGGGAGCGGGGTCTACGAGCAGTACTTC.